This section outlines one T cell receptor beta chain sequence together with its context. This sample was included in a study of glioma-infiltrating T cells after dendritic cell vaccination. As for the study in general: Between the early 2000s and the early 2010s, patients got autologous tumor lysate-pulsed dendritic cell vaccines.

From germline, CDR1 is SGHRS and CDR2 YFSETQ. The length of the CDR3 is 16 residues. The ends were cut back, 5 bases at V and 2 bases at J, with 17 bases in the middle. This table comes from immunoSEQ multiplex PCR, and its TCRdb copy is limited to in-frame clones, with some not included. Of tens of thousands of clones in the sample, approximately 80% were seen once. This chain uses TRBV5-1 with TRBJ1-5; TRBD1 might be the D (5 bases). The sample in question was blood, obtained before dendritic cell vaccination. This sequence originates from a human donor with glioblastoma. The DNA of the CDR3 is TGCGCCAGCAGTCACTCCCAGGGCAACGGCAATCAGCCCCAGCATTTT. Its protein product is CASSHSQGNGNQPQHF.